This record covers a single TCR beta chain. Its target is unknown. Sequencing was performed with immunoSEQ multiplex PCR; in TCRdb, only in-frame clones are kept and a portion is missing. The data hold around 61,000 clones, with 92% observed a single time. This sample is part of a study of OX40 agonist ivuxolimab in advanced cancers. Study-wide points: At 0.1 to 3.0 mg/kg, CD4+ and CD8+ blood T cells expanded clonally by week 6.

CDR3 length: 16 amino acids. V lost 0 bases and J 3 bases, leaving 14 bases between the germline ends. CDR1 and CDR2 (germline): ENHRY, SYGVKD. This clonotype was sampled from an adult with an advanced solid tumor such as melanoma, head and neck, liver or kidney cancer. The chain employs TRBV10-3 and TRBJ1-1, with D uncertain. The sample here was CD4+ or CD8+ T cells sorted from blood, taken in a trial of the OX40 agonist ivuxolimab. CDR3 protein: CAISESLRAGDTEAFF. The CDR3 coding sequence is TGTGCCATCAGTGAGTCTTTGAGGGCCGGGGACACTGAAGCTTTCTTT.